This is a list of T cell receptor beta chains from one sample in a study of T cell repertoires in cytomegalovirus infection. TCRdb used MiXCR to reprocess the reads, holding one entry per CDR3 protein. The repertoire has about 150,000 distinct CDR3 sequences, 23% of them found once; the top ten carry over 9.5%. Sample: PBMCs. All receptors derive from a human donor in good health (CMV status not recorded). Some clones in this sample may be carry-over from other donors' samples. Each CDR3 is given with its conserved first and last residue. The order of the fields is D gene, clone size, V gene, J gene, CDR3 protein, CDR3 DNA. The D gene is left open where the match is weak. Size is stated for part of the rows, as once, few or many counts, or as a class when the clone is expanded.

d_gene: NA
abundance: NA
v_gene: TRBV12-5
j_gene: TRBJ2-3
CDR3aa: CASGLGHSPSTDTQYF
CDR3nt: TGTGCTAGTGGTTTGGGCCACTCCCCTAGCACAGATACGCAGTATTTT

d_gene: NA
abundance: many
v_gene: TRBV5-6
j_gene: TRBJ2-2
CDR3aa: CASSLVSDRNTGELFF
CDR3nt: TGTGCCAGCAGCTTGGTAAGCGACAGGAACACCGGGGAGCTGTTTTTT

d_gene: TRBD2
abundance: NA
v_gene: TRBV12-5
j_gene: TRBJ2-1
CDR3aa: CASGLVLGTSGSQQFF
CDR3nt: TGTGCTAGTGGTTTGGTACTTGGGACTAGCGGGAGTCAGCAGTTCTTC

d_gene: TRBD2
abundance: few
v_gene: TRBV3-1
j_gene: TRBJ2-1
CDR3aa: CASRPGLAGANNEQFF
CDR3nt: TGTGCCAGCAGGCCGGGACTAGCGGGAGCGAACAATGAGCAGTTCTTC

d_gene: NA
abundance: NA
v_gene: TRBV19
j_gene: TRBJ1-6
CDR3aa: CASSPRLGSGSYNSPLHF
CDR3nt: TGTGCCAGTAGTCCACGACTGGGGTCCGGCTCCTATAATTCACCCCTCCACTTT

d_gene: NA
abundance: few
v_gene: TRBV4-1
j_gene: TRBJ1-4
CDR3aa: CASSQDRRQPTNEKLFF
CDR3nt: TGCGCCAGCAGCCAAGATCGCAGACAGCCAACAAATGAAAAACTGTTTTTT

d_gene: TRBD2
abundance: NA
v_gene: TRBV3-1
j_gene: TRBJ2-7
CDR3aa: CASSQAPGLASHEQYF
CDR3nt: TGTGCCAGCAGCCAGGCCCCGGGACTAGCGTCCCACGAGCAGTACTTC

d_gene: NA
abundance: NA
v_gene: TRBV7-8
j_gene: TRBJ2-1
CDR3aa: CASSRRLADSYNEQFF
CDR3nt: TGTGCCAGCAGCCGCAGGTTAGCGGATTCCTACAATGAGCAGTTCTTC

d_gene: NA
abundance: NA
v_gene: TRBV20-1
j_gene: TRBJ2-1
CDR3aa: CSARDGKSNNEQFF
CDR3nt: TGCAGTGCTAGGGACGGGAAATCTAACAATGAGCAGTTCTTC

d_gene: NA
abundance: few
v_gene: TRBV7-2
j_gene: TRBJ2-5
CDR3aa: CASSEITGGGETQYF
CDR3nt: TGTGCCAGCAGCGAAATCACAGGGGGGGGAGAGACCCAGTACTTC

d_gene: NA
abundance: many
v_gene: TRBV7-9
j_gene: TRBJ1-3
CDR3aa: CASSEVSGNTIYF
CDR3nt: TGTGCCAGCAGCGAAGTCTCTGGAAACACCATATATTTT

d_gene: TRBD2
abundance: NA
v_gene: TRBV20-1
j_gene: TRBJ2-1
CDR3aa: CSAAREGTNGPLLNNEQFF
CDR3nt: TGCAGTGCAGCGCGGGAGGGGACCAACGGACCCCTCTTAAACAATGAGCAGTTCTTC

d_gene: TRBD1
abundance: few
v_gene: TRBV6-5
j_gene: TRBJ1-5
CDR3aa: CASSSRQGNQPQHF
CDR3nt: TGTGCCAGCAGTTCCAGACAGGGGAATCAGCCCCAGCATTTT

d_gene: TRBD2
abundance: few
v_gene: TRBV6-1
j_gene: TRBJ2-5
CDR3aa: CASSSTGTSGGPLYF
CDR3nt: TGTGCCAGCAGTAGCACCGGGACTAGCGGGGGACCCTTATACTTC

d_gene: NA
abundance: few
v_gene: TRBV18
j_gene: TRBJ2-3
CDR3aa: CATAEWADTQYF
CDR3nt: TGTGCCACCGCGGAATGGGCAGATACGCAGTATTTT

d_gene: NA
abundance: NA
v_gene: TRBV27
j_gene: TRBJ1-1
CDR3aa: CASSHDGWSTEAFF
CDR3nt: TGTGCCAGCAGTCACGACGGGTGGTCGACTGAAGCTTTCTTT

d_gene: NA
abundance: NA
v_gene: TRBV29-1
j_gene: TRBJ1-5
CDR3aa: CSADGTREQPQHF
CDR3nt: TGCAGCGCTGACGGGACAAGGGAACAGCCCCAGCATTTT

d_gene: TRBD1
abundance: many
v_gene: TRBV7-2
j_gene: TRBJ2-2
CDR3aa: CASSEDRALTGELFF
CDR3nt: TGTGCCAGCAGCGAGGACAGGGCCTTAACCGGGGAGCTGTTTTTT

d_gene: NA
abundance: many
v_gene: TRBV6-1
j_gene: TRBJ1-3
CDR3aa: CASSDWDHSGNTIYF
CDR3nt: TGTGCCAGCAGTGATTGGGACCACTCTGGAAACACCATATATTTT

d_gene: NA
abundance: NA
v_gene: TRBV6-5
j_gene: TRBJ1-2
CDR3aa: CASGPGLPLDGYTF
CDR3nt: TGTGCCAGTGGACCGGGACTGCCTCTTGATGGCTACACCTTC

d_gene: NA
abundance: many
v_gene: TRBV25-1
j_gene: TRBJ1-2
CDR3aa: CASSPARGYGYTF
CDR3nt: TGTGCCAGCAGCCCCGCCAGGGGATATGGCTACACCTTC

d_gene: NA
abundance: NA
v_gene: TRBV4-1
j_gene: TRBJ2-2
CDR3aa: CASSQDRGELFF
CDR3nt: TGCGCCAGCAGCCAAGATCGCGGGGAGCTGTTTTTT

d_gene: NA
abundance: few
v_gene: TRBV25-1
j_gene: TRBJ1-3
CDR3aa: CASSDSGPAGGRNTIYF
CDR3nt: TGTGCCAGCAGTGACTCCGGACCGGCGGGAGGTCGAAACACCATATATTTT